This T cell receptor (beta chain) comes out of a study of blood T cell repertoires in COVID-19. Assay used: immunoSEQ multiplex PCR; TCRdb lists only in-frame clones, some missing. The repertoire includes about 250,000 clones, about 84% of them detected once, and roughly 6.2% sits in the top ten. The TCR was taken from a woman aged 80 or over with COVID-19, enrolled during active disease. The sample comprised peripheral blood.

CDR3 coding DNA: TGTGCCATCAGTGTCGACAGTCTGAACACTGAAGCTTTCTTT. Translation: CAISVDSLNTEAFF. V usage is TRBV10-3 and J usage is TRBJ1-1; perhaps TRBD1 as D (5 bases). The V gene lost 4 bases and the J gene lost 0 bases, with 9 bases spanning the gap. Looked up from germline, CDR1 is ENHRY and CDR2 is SYGVKD. This CDR3 has 14 amino acids.